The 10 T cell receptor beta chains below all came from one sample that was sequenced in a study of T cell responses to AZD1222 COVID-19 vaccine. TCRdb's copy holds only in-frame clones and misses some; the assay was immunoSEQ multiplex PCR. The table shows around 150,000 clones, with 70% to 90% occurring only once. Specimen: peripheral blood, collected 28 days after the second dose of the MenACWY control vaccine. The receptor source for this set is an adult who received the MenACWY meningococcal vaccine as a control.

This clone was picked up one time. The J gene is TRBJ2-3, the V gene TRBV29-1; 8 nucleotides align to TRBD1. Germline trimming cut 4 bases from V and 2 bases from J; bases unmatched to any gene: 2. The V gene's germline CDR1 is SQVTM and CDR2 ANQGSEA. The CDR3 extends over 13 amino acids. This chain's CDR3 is CSVVQGVTDTQYF. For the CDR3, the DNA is TGCAGCGTTGTACAGGGGGTCACAGATACGCAGTATTTT.

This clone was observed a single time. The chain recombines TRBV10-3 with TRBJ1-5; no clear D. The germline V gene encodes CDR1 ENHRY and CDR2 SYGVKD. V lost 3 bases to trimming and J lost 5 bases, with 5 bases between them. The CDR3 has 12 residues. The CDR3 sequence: CAISEGDQPQHF. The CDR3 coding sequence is TGTGCCATCAGTGAAGGTGATCAGCCCCAGCATTTT.

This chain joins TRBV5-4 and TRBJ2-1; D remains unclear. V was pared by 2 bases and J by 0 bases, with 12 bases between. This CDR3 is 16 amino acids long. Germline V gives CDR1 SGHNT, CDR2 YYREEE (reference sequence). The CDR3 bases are TGTGCCAGCAGCTTAAAGGCTAGGAGCTCCTACAATGAGCAGTTCTTC. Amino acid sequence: CASSLKARSSYNEQFF.

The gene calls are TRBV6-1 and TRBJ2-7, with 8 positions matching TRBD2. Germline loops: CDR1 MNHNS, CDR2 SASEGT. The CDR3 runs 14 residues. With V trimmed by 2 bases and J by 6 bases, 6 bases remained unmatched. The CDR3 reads CASSELQGLGEQYF. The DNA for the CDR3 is TGTGCCAGCAGTGAACTACAGGGACTAGGCGAGCAGTACTTC.

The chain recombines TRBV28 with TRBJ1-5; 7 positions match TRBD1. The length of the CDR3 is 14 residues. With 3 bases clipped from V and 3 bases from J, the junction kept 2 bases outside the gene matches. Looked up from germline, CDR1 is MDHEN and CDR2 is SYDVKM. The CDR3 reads CASSLTGHNQPQHF. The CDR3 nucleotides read TGTGCCAGCAGTTTGACAGGGCACAATCAGCCCCAGCATTTT.

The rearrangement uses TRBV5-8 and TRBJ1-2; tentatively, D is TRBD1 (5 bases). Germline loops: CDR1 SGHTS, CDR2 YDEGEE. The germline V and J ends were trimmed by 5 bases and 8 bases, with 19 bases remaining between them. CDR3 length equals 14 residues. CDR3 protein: CASRRRDGAMGYTF. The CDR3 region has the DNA TGTGCCAGCAGGCGAAGGGACGGAGCTATGGGCTACACCTTC.

CDR3 DNA sequence: TGTGCCAGCAGCTTAGAGGGGGCTCAGGGCTATGGCTACACCTTC. The encoded protein is CASSLEGAQGYGYTF. The chain links TRBV11-2 to TRBJ1-2, with D perhaps TRBD1 (6 bases). Trimming cost V 0 bases and J 4 bases, with 12 bases left between them. CDR3 length: 15 amino acids. Per the germline V gene, CDR1 is SGHAT and CDR2 is FQNNGV.

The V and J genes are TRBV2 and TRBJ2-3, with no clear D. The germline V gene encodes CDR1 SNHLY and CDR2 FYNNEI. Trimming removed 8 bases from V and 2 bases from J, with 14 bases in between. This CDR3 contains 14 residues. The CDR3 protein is CASCRPPFTDTQYF. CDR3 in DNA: TGTGCCAGCTGTCGTCCCCCTTTCACAGATACGCAGTATTTT.

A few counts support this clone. CDR3 residues: CASSLPLAGGPGDPNEQFF. Written as DNA, the CDR3 is TGTGCCAGCAGTCTACCCCTAGCGGGAGGCCCCGGAGACCCCAATGAGCAGTTCTTC. The chain is built from TRBV7-3 and TRBJ2-1; 11 nucleotides match TRBD2. The CDR3 is 19 residues long. V lost 6 bases, J lost 6 bases, and 19 bases stayed unmatched. Germline assignment: CDR1 SGHTA and CDR2 FQGTGA.

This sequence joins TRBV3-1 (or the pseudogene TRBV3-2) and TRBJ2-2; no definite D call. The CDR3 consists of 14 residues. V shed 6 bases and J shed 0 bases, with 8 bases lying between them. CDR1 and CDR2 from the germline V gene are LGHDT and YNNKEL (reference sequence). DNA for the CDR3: TGTGCCAGCAGACTCCTCGCGAACACCGGGGAGCTGTTTTTT. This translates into CASRLLANTGELFF.